Each of the 4 T cell receptor beta chains below was sequenced from the same sample in a study of T cells after posttransplantation cyclophosphamide. Clones were sequenced by immunoSEQ multiplex PCR, and TCRdb holds only the in-frame ones, with some missing. Sampling found 38,000 or so clones, none seen once. The sequencing sample was made of PBMCs. All receptors derive from a man aged 50-60 years in good health, CMV-negative, and a related stem cell transplant donor.

This sequence joins TRBV18 and TRBJ2-7, with 10 bases identical to TRBD1. This CDR3 has 15 residues. Germline CDR1 reads KGHSH; CDR2 reads LQKENI. V shed 4 bases, J shed 4 bases, and the junction held 7 bases outside the gene matches. In DNA, the CDR3 is TGTGCCAGCTCACAGCGACGGGACAGGGGTTACGAGCAGTACTTC. Protein product: CASSQRRDRGYEQYF.

This clone was found many times. The CDR3 coding sequence is TGCGCCAGCAGCCAAGAAAGTATAGGCCGACTCATGAACACTGAAGCTTTCTTT. Translated, it gives CASSQESIGRLMNTEAFF. This chain links TRBV4-3 with TRBJ1-1; D unclear. This CDR3 comprises 18 residues. Germline V gives CDR1 LGHNA, CDR2 YSLEER. Trimming shortened V by 0 bases and J by 0 bases, and 17 bases separated the two germline ends.

V gene TRBV9 combines with J gene TRBJ2-1; D may be TRBD2 (7 bases). From germline, CDR1 is SGDLS and CDR2 YYNGEE. The CDR3 loop spans 15 amino acids. The ends were cut back, 5 bases at V and 4 bases at J, with 16 bases in the middle. The CDR3, as DNA: TGTGCCAGCAGTCCTAGGGGGGGAATATACAATGAGCAGTTCTTC. Encoded protein: CASSPRGGIYNEQFF.

This clone was recorded at least ten times. The chain recombines TRBV5-6 with TRBJ2-5, with 12 bases lining up with TRBD2. The V gene's germline CDR1 is SGHDT and CDR2 YYEEEE. The V segment lost 4 bases and the J segment 2 bases; nucleotides outside the gene matches: 3. This CDR3 has 15 residues. The CDR3: CASSPGLAGQETQYF. DNA of the CDR3: TGTGCCAGCAGCCCTGGACTAGCGGGACAAGAGACCCAGTACTTC. Variable domain in full (rest from reference TRBV5-6 and TRBJ2-5): DAGVTQSPTHLIKTRGQQVTLRCSPKSGHDTVSWYQQALGQGPQFIFQYYEEEERQRGNFPDRFSGHQFPNYSSELNVNALLLGDSALYLCASSPGLAGQETQYFGPGTRLLVL.